This TCR beta chain derives from a study of beta chain features in type 1 diabetes. Study-level information: Healthy donors and patients showed comparable age, gender and cell yields. Study observations and caveats: There were fewer insertions and more deletions at the VDJ junctions of type 1 diabetes patients. These data did not resolve whether HLA type affects TCRB rearrangement.

Each donor gave one heparinised blood draw averaging roughly 100 mL. This CDR3 is 16 amino acids long. V was shortened by 6 bases and J by 0 bases, with 16 bases between the two germline ends. The germline gives CDR1 SGHDT, CDR2 YYEEEE. Since all of the isolated RNA was reverse transcribed, expressed TCRB transcripts were what got sequenced. Sequencing was performed with immunoSEQ multiplex PCR; in TCRdb, only in-frame clones are kept and a portion is missing. The sample shows roughly 140,000 clones, about 50% of them seen only once. A word on this clone: The target antigen is unknown.

The TCR sequence derives from a man aged 18 to 30 in good health. The sample consisted of Tregs from blood. The V call is TRBV5-6, the J call TRBJ1-5; D is undetermined. The CDR3 reads CASTHWREYSNQPQHF. The DNA of the CDR3 is TGTGCCAGCACCCATTGGCGGGAATATAGCAATCAGCCCCAGCATTTT.